The entry below gives a single T cell receptor (beta chain) sequence along with its context. Its antigen is currently unknown. The germline gives CDR1 LNHNV, CDR2 YYDKDF (reference sequence). The CDR3 extends over 13 amino acids. The V gene lost 5 bases and the J gene lost 2 bases, with 9 bases spanning the gap. This entry belongs to a study of T cells in Graves' hyperthyroidism and ophthalmopathy. Study-wide findings and caveats: Blood shared most expanded thyroid clonotypes above 0.001. Stable hyperthyroidism and ophthalmopathy were separated using 13 V-J signatures.

Amplification targeted TCR beta CDR3 regions from RNA transcripts. The primer set for the first-round RT-PCR of the TCR CDR3 was HTBI. MiXCR, run by TCRdb on the multiplex PCR reads, gives a single entry per CDR3 protein. The sample yields approximately 520,000 distinct CDR3 sequences, around 22% seen once. The V and J genes are TRBV15 and TRBJ1-1; D is ambiguous. The sample comprised blood. The origin of this receptor is a woman aged 30 to 39 with Graves' ophthalmopathy. CDR3 amino acids: CATSGAANTEAFF. The DNA for the CDR3 is TGTGCCACCAGCGGAGCAGCAAACACTGAAGCTTTCTTT.